This TCR beta chain was captured by sequencing in a study of T cells in Graves' hyperthyroidism and ophthalmopathy. As for the study in general: Specimen type is peripheral blood, collected at initial diagnosis prior to any treatment. Study conclusions and caveats: Model-based prediction identified ophthalmopathy a median about 6.8 months prior to its onset.

Remarks on this clonotype: Its specificity is not known.

In germline, CDR1 is SGHNT, CDR2 YYREEE (reference sequence). Trimming took 6 bases from V and 4 from J, leaving 16 bases between them. The CDR3 runs to 14 residues. Amplified TCR beta CDR3 regions derived from RNA transcripts. TCR CDR3 regions were first amplified by RT-PCR with HTBI primers. TCRdb itself ran the multiplex PCR reads through MiXCR, one entry per CDR3 protein. The sample holds about 840,000 distinct CDR3 sequences, 38% seen once. Absent ophthalmopathy progression within 18 months defined stable Graves' hyperthyroidism. Thyroid ultrasound, orbital computed tomography, clinical symptoms, and serum thyroxine and TRAb underpinned diagnoses.

This TCR came from a man between 18 and 29 years old with Graves' hyperthyroidism. The sequenced sample was blood. V gene TRBV5-4 combines with J gene TRBJ1-2, with D maybe TRBD1 (6 bases). In DNA, the CDR3 is TGTGCCAGCAACCTGGACAGAGCGGGCTATGGCTACACCTTC. Amino acids: CASNLDRAGYGYTF.